This is a list of T cell receptor beta chains from one sample in a study of T cells after yellow fever vaccination. Using its own MiXCR run on the 5' RACE reads, TCRdb lists one record per CDR3 protein. This sample yields some 300,000 distinct CDR3 sequences, of which 7.5% to 9% are seen a single time; 3% to 4% belongs to the top ten. This material consisted of CD4+ T cells sorted from PBMCs, taken 5 days after the yellow fever booster vaccination. The receptors shown here come from a young man who received the YFV17D yellow fever vaccine. Each CDR3 is given with its conserved first and last residue. D genes are given only for firm matches. Not every row has a clone size; where given, it reads once, few, many or a size class.

j_call cdr3_length d_call clone_size v_call cdr3_aa cdr3_nt
TRBJ1-1 15 TRBD1 few TRBV7-3 CASSSGIQGDTEAFF TGTGCCAGCAGCTCAGGGATACAGGGGGACACTGAAGCTTTCTTT
TRBJ2-5 14 . . TRBV2 CASSEARLEETQYF TGTGCCAGCAGTGAAGCGCGGCTAGAAGAGACCCAGTACTTC
TRBJ2-2 14 . few TRBV15 CATSSLLETGELFF TGTGCCACCAGCTCCCTACTGGAAACCGGGGAGCTGTTTTTT
TRBJ2-7 13 . . TRBV3-1 CASSRSRGGEQYF TGTGCCAGCAGCCGCAGCAGAGGCGGGGAGCAGTACTTC
TRBJ2-7 15 . many TRBV5-1 CASSPLQGSSYEQYF TGCGCCAGCAGCCCCTTACAGGGAAGCTCCTACGAGCAGTACTTC
TRBJ1-1 14 TRBD1 . TRBV7-2 CASSSQGGDGEAFF TGTGCCAGCAGCTCCCAAGGGGGCGATGGGGAAGCTTTCTTT
TRBJ2-2 16 . few TRBV6-1 CASSELTVPVPGELFF TGTGCCAGCAGTGAGTTGACAGTCCCAGTTCCCGGGGAGCTGTTTTTT
TRBJ1-4 13 . . TRBV7-2 CASSLVGREKLFF TGTGCCAGCAGCTTAGTGGGCCGGGAAAAACTGTTTTTT
TRBJ1-6 13 . few TRBV5-1 CASGIGVNSPLHF TGCGCCAGCGGGATTGGGGTTAATTCACCCCTCCACTTT
TRBJ2-2 14 TRBD1 many TRBV18 CASSQGTDTGELFF TGTGCCAGCTCGCAAGGGACAGACACCGGGGAGCTGTTTTTT
TRBJ1-2 13 TRBD1 . TRBV30 CAWSSGQGYGYTF TGTGCCTGGAGTTCGGGACAGGGGTATGGCTACACCTTC
TRBJ1-1 12 . few TRBV28 CASSTPRPEAFF TGTGCCAGCAGTACACCCAGGCCTGAAGCTTTCTTT
TRBJ2-5 17 TRBD2 . TRBV24-1 CATSDPAGGGGRETQYF TGTGCCACCAGTGATCCCGCCGGGGGGGGCGGAAGAGAGACCCAGTACTTC
TRBJ2-2 16 TRBD2 . TRBV5-1 CASSQAGLPNTGELFF TGCGCCAGCAGCCAAGCGGGACTCCCGAACACCGGGGAGCTGTTTTTT
TRBJ1-2 16 . . TRBV7-2 CASSHQTTTPGAGYTF TGTGCCAGCAGCCACCAAACCACCACTCCAGGTGCAGGCTACACCTTC
TRBJ2-1 12 . . TRBV12-3/TRBV12-4 CAIFSGYNEQFF TGTGCCATCTTTAGTGGATACAATGAGCAGTTCTTC
TRBJ2-6 16 . . TRBV9 CASSVAGAAGANVLTF TGTGCCAGCAGCGTTGCGGGGGCGGCTGGGGCCAACGTCCTGACTTTC
TRBJ1-1 14 . . TRBV7-3 CASSLRHSNTEAFF TGTGCCAGCAGCTTGAGACATTCGAACACTGAAGCTTTCTTT
TRBJ2-1 15 . few TRBV12-3/TRBV12-4 CASSPNRQNYNEQFF TGTGCCAGCAGCCCTAACAGACAGAACTACAATGAGCAGTTCTTC
TRBJ2-5 12 . . TRBV4-3 CASSQEGPTQYF TGCGCCAGCAGCCAAGAGGGACCGACCCAGTACTTC
TRBJ2-3 15 TRBD2 . TRBV3-1 CASSQVRGGTDTQYF TGTGCCAGCAGCCAAGTGCGGGGGGGCACAGATACGCAGTATTTT
TRBJ2-1 13 . few TRBV28 CASSLSAPNEQFF TGTGCCAGCAGTTTATCAGCGCCCAATGAGCAGTTCTTC
TRBJ2-3 15 . . TRBV7-3 CASSPGGRGPDTQYF TGTGCCAGCAGTCCTGGGGGGAGAGGGCCAGATACGCAGTATTTT
TRBJ2-1 13 . few TRBV7-3 CASSLIREDEQFF TGTGCCAGCAGCTTAATACGAGAGGATGAGCAGTTCTTC
TRBJ1-1 14 TRBD1 many TRBV18 CASSRTGLDTEAFF TGTGCCAGCTCCCGGACAGGGTTGGACACTGAAGCTTTCTTT
TRBJ2-2 14 TRBD1 many TRBV20-1 CSARGQPNTGELFF TGCAGTGCTAGGGGACAGCCGAACACCGGGGAGCTGTTTTTT
TRBJ2-2 17 TRBD1 few TRBV3-1 CASSQELGGVRTGELFF TGTGCCAGCAGCCAAGAGCTAGGGGGCGTTCGCACCGGGGAGCTGTTTTTT
TRBJ2-5 15 TRBD1 many TRBV5-6 CASSLDRGYQETQYF TGTGCCAGCAGCTTGGACAGGGGCTATCAAGAGACCCAGTACTTC
TRBJ2-2 16 TRBD2 . TRBV10-3 CAISALSGGSTGELFF TGTGCCATCAGCGCCCTTAGCGGGGGGTCAACCGGGGAGCTGTTTTTT
TRBJ2-1 12 TRBD2 . TRBV11-2 CASGTSGPLLFF TGTGCCAGCGGAACTAGCGGGCCCCTTCTTTTCTTC
TRBJ1-3 17 . many TRBV5-5 CASSLAPGFVSGNTIYF TGTGCCAGCAGCTTGGCGCCCGGTTTCGTATCCGGAAACACCATATATTTT
TRBJ1-6 16 . many TRBV7-2 CASSLVGQPWDSPLHF TGTGCCAGCAGCTTAGTAGGACAGCCATGGGATTCACCCCTCCACTTT
TRBJ2-3 15 TRBD1 few TRBV12-3/TRBV12-4 CASRPDREWTDTQYF TGTGCCAGCAGGCCGGACAGGGAATGGACAGATACGCAGTATTTT
TRBJ1-2 15 TRBD1 few TRBV6-5 CASSYSGQGWGGYTF TGTGCCAGCAGTTACTCGGGACAGGGGTGGGGCGGCTACACCTTC
TRBJ2-3 14 TRBD2 many TRBV20-1 CSARSGGGADTQYF TGCAGTGCTAGATCAGGCGGGGGAGCAGATACGCAGTATTTT
TRBJ2-3 19 . few TRBV4-3 CASSQDRRGPAGRVDTQYF TGCGCCAGCAGCCAAGATAGGCGCGGGCCTGCGGGTCGAGTGGATACGCAGTATTTT
TRBJ2-2 15 . many TRBV5-1 CASSFQDPHTGELFF TGCGCCAGCAGCTTCCAGGACCCCCACACCGGGGAGCTGTTTTTT
TRBJ1-3 16 TRBD1 few TRBV12-3/TRBV12-4 CASRPTGSIPGNTIYF TGTGCCAGCAGGCCGACAGGGTCGATACCTGGAAACACCATATATTTT
TRBJ1-2 14 TRBD1 few TRBV6-6 CASSPTGGGYGYTF TGTGCCAGCAGTCCTACAGGGGGCGGCTATGGCTACACCTTC
TRBJ2-3 14 . few TRBV7-7 CASSSLSNTDTQYF TGTGCCAGCAGCTCTCTATCAAACACAGATACGCAGTATTTT
TRBJ2-1 15 . few TRBV2 CASSEGGGDGNEQFF TGTGCCAGCAGTGAAGGTGGCGGGGATGGGAATGAGCAGTTCTTC
TRBJ2-2 17 . many TRBV11-2 CASIPGRASGVTGELFF TGTGCCAGCATCCCTGGCCGAGCCAGCGGTGTCACCGGGGAGCTGTTTTTT
TRBJ2-5 14 TRBD2 . TRBV3-1 CASSQGGRGKAQYF TGTGCCAGCAGCCAAGGAGGGCGGGGGAAAGCCCAGTACTTC
TRBJ1-1 18 TRBD1 . TRBV12-3/TRBV12-4 CASSSPKRQGAPRLEAFF TGTGCCAGCAGTTCGCCCAAACGACAGGGGGCGCCGAGGCTTGAAGCTTTCTTT
TRBJ1-1 14 . few TRBV4-3 CASSQVGARTEAFF TGCGCCAGCAGCCAAGTAGGGGCGCGAACTGAAGCTTTCTTT
TRBJ2-6 15 . . TRBV5-5 CASSLRISGANVLTF TGTGCCAGCAGCTTGAGGATCTCTGGGGCCAACGTCCTGACTTTC
TRBJ2-1 17 TRBD2 few TRBV18 CASSPQWTSGDYNEQFF TGTGCCAGCTCACCCCAATGGACTAGCGGGGATTACAATGAGCAGTTCTTC
TRBJ1-2 14 . . TRBV14 CASSLPGWDYGYTF TGTGCCAGCAGCCTTCCCGGATGGGACTATGGCTACACCTTC
TRBJ2-3 16 TRBD1 . TRBV5-1 CASSSQTGAITVTQYF TGCGCCAGCAGCTCTCAGACAGGGGCCATCACAGTTACGCAGTATTTT
TRBJ1-4 15 . many TRBV4-2 CASSHEDRWNEKLFF TGTGCCAGCAGCCATGAGGACCGCTGGAATGAAAAACTGTTTTTT
TRBJ2-3 16 TRBD2 . TRBV20-1 CSAILAGAKTDDTQYF TGCAGTGCTATCCTAGCGGGGGCCAAAACCGATGATACGCAGTATTTT